The subject of this entry is one T cell receptor (beta chain). TCRdb keeps only in-frame clones here, not all; method: immunoSEQ multiplex PCR. The sample lists approximately 100,000 clones; about 89% were seen once. The record originates from a study of T cell changes during pregnancy in multiple sclerosis. There are 13 residues in the CDR3. The V and J ends lost 6 bases and 4 bases respectively, with 12 bases between them. Germline-derived CDR1 and CDR2 are MNHNY and SVGAGI (reference sequence). This specimen consisted of peripheral blood, obtained after pregnancy. This sequence was found in a female donor with multiple sclerosis, enrolled in a pregnancy study. The chain couples TRBV6-6 to TRBJ1-1; D gene unclear. Written as DNA, the CDR3 is TGTGCCAGCAGACAACAGAGCGGCACTGAAGCTTTCTTT. It translates to CASRQQSGTEAFF.